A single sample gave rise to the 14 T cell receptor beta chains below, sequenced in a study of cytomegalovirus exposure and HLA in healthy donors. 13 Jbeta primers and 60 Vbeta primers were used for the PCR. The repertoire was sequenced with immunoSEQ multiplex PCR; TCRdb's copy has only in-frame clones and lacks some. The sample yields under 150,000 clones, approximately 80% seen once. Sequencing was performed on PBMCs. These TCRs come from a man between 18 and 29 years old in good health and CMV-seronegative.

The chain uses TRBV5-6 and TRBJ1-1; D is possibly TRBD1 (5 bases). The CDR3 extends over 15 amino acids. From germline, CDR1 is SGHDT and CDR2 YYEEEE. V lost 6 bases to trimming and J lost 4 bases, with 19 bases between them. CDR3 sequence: CASIRRPGQGTEAFF. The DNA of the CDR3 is TGTGCCAGCATCCGAAGGCCAGGGCAGGGCACTGAAGCTTTCTTT.

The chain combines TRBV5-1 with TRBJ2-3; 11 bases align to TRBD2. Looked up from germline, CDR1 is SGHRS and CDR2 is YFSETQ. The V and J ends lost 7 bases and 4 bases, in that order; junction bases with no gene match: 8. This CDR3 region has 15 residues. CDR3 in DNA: TGCGCCAGCTCAGGAGGTAGCGGGGGGGCAGATACGCAGTATTTT. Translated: CASSGGSGGADTQYF.

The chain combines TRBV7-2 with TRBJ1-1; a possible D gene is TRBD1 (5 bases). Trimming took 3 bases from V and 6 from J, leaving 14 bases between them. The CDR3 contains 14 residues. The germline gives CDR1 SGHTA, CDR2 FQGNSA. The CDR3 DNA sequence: TGTGCCAGCAGCTTTCGCCCTACGGGGGCTGAAGCTTTCTTT. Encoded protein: CASSFRPTGAEAFF.

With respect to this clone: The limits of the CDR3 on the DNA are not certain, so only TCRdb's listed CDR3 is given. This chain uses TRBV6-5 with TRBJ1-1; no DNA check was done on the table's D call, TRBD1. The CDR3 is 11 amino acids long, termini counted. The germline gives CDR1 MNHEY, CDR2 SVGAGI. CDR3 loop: CASYVGGGIFF.

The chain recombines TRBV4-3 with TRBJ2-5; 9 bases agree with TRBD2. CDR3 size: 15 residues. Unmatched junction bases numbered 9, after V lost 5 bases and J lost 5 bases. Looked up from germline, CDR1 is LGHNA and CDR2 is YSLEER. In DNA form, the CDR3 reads TGCGCCAGCAGCTCCCAGCGGGGGGCGGCGGAGACCCAGTACTTC. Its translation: CASSSQRGAAETQYF.

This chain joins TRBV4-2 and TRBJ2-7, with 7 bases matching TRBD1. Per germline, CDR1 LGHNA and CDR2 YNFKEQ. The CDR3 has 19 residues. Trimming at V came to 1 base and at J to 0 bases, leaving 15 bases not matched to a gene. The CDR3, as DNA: TGTGCCAGCAGCCAAGGTGGGACAGAAGGATCCTCTTACTCCTACGAGCAGTACTTC. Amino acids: CASSQGGTEGSSYSYEQYF.

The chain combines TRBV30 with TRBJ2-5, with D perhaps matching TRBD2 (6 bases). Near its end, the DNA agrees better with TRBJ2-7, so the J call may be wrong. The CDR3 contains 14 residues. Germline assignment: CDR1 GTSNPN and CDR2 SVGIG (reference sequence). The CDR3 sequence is CASLRRGVNYEQYF. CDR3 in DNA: TGTGCCTCCTTGAGGCGGGGAGTGAACTACGAGCAGTACTTC.

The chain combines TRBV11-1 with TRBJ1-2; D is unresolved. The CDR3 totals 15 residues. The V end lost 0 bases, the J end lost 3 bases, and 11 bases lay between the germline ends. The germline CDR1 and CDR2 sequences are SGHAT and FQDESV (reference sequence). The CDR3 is CASSLAGERYYGYTF. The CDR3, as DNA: TGTGCCAGCAGCTTAGCTGGTGAGCGGTACTATGGCTACACCTTC.

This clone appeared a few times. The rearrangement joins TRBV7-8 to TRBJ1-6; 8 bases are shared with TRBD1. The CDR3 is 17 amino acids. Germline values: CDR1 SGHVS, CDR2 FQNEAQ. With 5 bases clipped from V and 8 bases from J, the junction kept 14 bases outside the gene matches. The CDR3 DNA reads TGTGCCAGCAGCACTCAAATCGCAGGGGGCAGGTATTCACCCCTCCACTTT. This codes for CASSTQIAGGRYSPLHF.

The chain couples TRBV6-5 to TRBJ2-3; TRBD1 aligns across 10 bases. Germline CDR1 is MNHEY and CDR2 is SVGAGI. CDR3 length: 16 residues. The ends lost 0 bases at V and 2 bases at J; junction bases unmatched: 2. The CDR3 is CASSYSGQGLTDTQYF. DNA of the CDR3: TGTGCCAGCAGTTACTCGGGACAGGGGCTCACAGATACGCAGTATTTT.

CDR3 region: CASSYSRETQYF. CDR3 DNA: TGTGCCAGCAGTTACTCGAGGGAGACCCAGTACTTC. The chain couples TRBV6-5 to TRBJ2-5; D is unresolved. V lost 0 bases and J 5 bases, leaving 4 bases between the germline ends. Germline V CDR1 and CDR2: MNHEY, SVGAGI. The length of the CDR3 is 12 residues.

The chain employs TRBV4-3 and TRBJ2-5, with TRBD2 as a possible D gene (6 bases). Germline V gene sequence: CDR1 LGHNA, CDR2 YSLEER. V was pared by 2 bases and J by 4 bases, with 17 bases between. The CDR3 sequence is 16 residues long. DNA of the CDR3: TGCGCCAGCAGCCAAATTAATGGCGGGGCTGGAGAGACCCAGTACTTC. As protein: CASSQINGGAGETQYF.

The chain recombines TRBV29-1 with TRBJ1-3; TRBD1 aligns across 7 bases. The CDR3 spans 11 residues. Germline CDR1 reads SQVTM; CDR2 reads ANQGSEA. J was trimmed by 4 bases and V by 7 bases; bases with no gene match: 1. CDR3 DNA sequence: TGCAGCGCGACAGGGGGAAACACCATATATTTT. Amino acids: CSATGGNTIYF.

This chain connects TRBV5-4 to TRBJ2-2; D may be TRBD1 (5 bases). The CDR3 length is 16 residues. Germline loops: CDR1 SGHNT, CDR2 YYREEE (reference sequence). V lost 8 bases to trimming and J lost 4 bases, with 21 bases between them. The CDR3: CASSHLTTGITGELFF. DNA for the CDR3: TGTGCCAGTAGCCACCTCACCACAGGAATCACCGGGGAGCTGTTTTTT.